This TCR beta chain was profiled in a study of blood T cell repertoires in COVID-19. Study-level information: PBMCs, B-cell-depleted T cells, or T cells were the source of the cDNA or gDNA that made up the material.

One Seattle source followed patients from active infection through their disease course. Under the authors' procedure: Reference gene primer amplification gave estimated nucleated cell counts. The table came from immunoSEQ multiplex PCR; TCRdb's copy has only in-frame clones and leaves some out. V, J and clone size are taken as reported in that table, and D and trimming were inferred from the DNA itself. The sample has over 150,000 clones; approximately 88% are singletons. Germline-derived CDR1 and CDR2 are ENHRY and SYGVKD. V dropped 6 bases and J dropped 7 bases, with 12 bases sitting between them. The CDR3 has 12 amino acids.

J is TRBJ1-2 and V is TRBV10-3, with a weak D call TRBD1 (6 bases). The material sequenced was peripheral blood. The sequence was obtained from a middle-aged woman with COVID-19, enrolled during active disease. The CDR3 nucleotides are TGTGCCATCAGCGGTACAGGGTCTGGCTACACCTTC. It translates to CAISGTGSGYTF.